A selection of T cell receptor beta chains follows, all from one sample in a study of T cell repertoires in cytomegalovirus infection. One entry per CDR3 protein, called by TCRdb with MiXCR from the reads. In the table there are about 920,000 distinct CDR3 sequences, roughly 30% of which are singletons. These receptors lack a known antigen. The material was cultured CD8+ T cells from PBMCs, obtained from culture after CMV antigen stimulation. These receptors were obtained from a human donor in good health (CMV status not recorded). Some clones in this sample may be carry-over from other donors' samples. Both conserved end residues are part of each CDR3. The D gene is left open where the match is weak. The listing skips clone size in some rows; elsewhere it reads once, few, many or a size class.

size: -; D: -; V: TRBV7-6; J: TRBJ2-7; CDR3: CASNKSLPYEQYF; DNA: TGTGCCAGCAACAAGAGCCTCCCCTACGAGCAGTACTTC
size: -; D: -; V: TRBV5-5; J: TRBJ1-5; CDR3: CASSLAPGGTNQPQHF; DNA: TGTGCCAGCAGCTTGGCCCCCGGCGGTACCAATCAGCCCCAGCATTTT
size: -; D: -; V: TRBV5-6; J: TRBJ1-1; CDR3: CASSSPSLGTEAFF; DNA: TGTGCCAGCAGCTCACCTAGTTTAGGCACTGAAGCTTTCTTT
size: few; D: TRBD1; V: TRBV6-2/TRBV6-3; J: TRBJ1-1; CDR3: CASSTGTGLNTEAFF; DNA: TGTGCCAGCAGTACCGGGACAGGATTGAACACTGAAGCTTTCTTT
size: few; D: TRBD2; V: TRBV6-2/TRBV6-3; J: TRBJ2-2; CDR3: CASSSPTNGGAGTGELFF; DNA: TGTGCCAGCAGTTCCCCGACTAACGGGGGGGCGGGGACCGGGGAGCTGTTTTTT
size: -; D: -; V: TRBV5-5; J: TRBJ2-3; CDR3: CASIFEGTSTDTQYF; DNA: TGTGCCAGCATCTTCGAGGGGACCAGCACAGATACGCAGTATTTT
size: -; D: -; V: TRBV7-8; J: TRBJ2-5; CDR3: CASTRDILYETQYF; DNA: TGTGCCAGCACTCGGGACATTCTTTATGAGACCCAGTACTTC
size: -; D: -; V: TRBV5-6; J: TRBJ1-1; CDR3: CASSLGEGPWLEAFF; DNA: TGTGCCAGCAGCTTGGGAGAGGGGCCCTGGCTTGAAGCTTTCTTT
size: few; D: -; V: TRBV7-9; J: TRBJ1-2; CDR3: CASSFIRVPPDGYTF; DNA: TGTGCCAGCAGCTTCATCAGGGTTCCCCCCGATGGCTACACCTTC
size: -; D: TRBD2; V: TRBV4-1; J: TRBJ2-1; CDR3: CASSQVPAGDNEQFF; DNA: TGCGCCAGCAGCCAAGTTCCAGCGGGGGACAATGAGCAGTTCTTC
size: once; D: -; V: TRBV19; J: TRBJ2-2; CDR3: CASSLGKGWAGELFF; DNA: TGTGCCAGTAGTCTAGGGAAGGGATGGGCCGGGGAGCTGTTTTTT
size: many; D: TRBD1; V: TRBV7-2; J: TRBJ2-3; CDR3: CASSLAGQNPTDTQYF; DNA: TGTGCCAGCAGCTTAGCGGGACAGAACCCCACAGATACGCAGTATTTT
size: once; D: -; V: TRBV12-3/TRBV12-4; J: TRBJ2-1; CDR3: CASSLISGGNEQFF; DNA: TGTGCCAGCAGTTTAATTAGCGGAGGTAATGAGCAGTTCTTC
size: few; D: -; V: TRBV7-9; J: TRBJ1-5; CDR3: CASSPGWDQPQHF; DNA: TGTGCCAGCAGCCCCGGTTGGGATCAGCCCCAGCATTTT
size: -; D: -; V: TRBV27; J: TRBJ2-2; CDR3: CASSLLAQGNTGELFF; DNA: TGTGCCAGCAGTTTACTTGCACAGGGAAACACCGGGGAGCTGTTTTTT
size: -; D: -; V: TRBV12-3/TRBV12-4; J: TRBJ2-1; CDR3: CASSFITESSYNEQFF; DNA: TGTGCCAGCAGTTTCATAACAGAGAGCTCCTACAATGAGCAGTTCTTC
size: -; D: -; V: TRBV6-8; J: TRBJ2-1; CDR3: CANSYSAGGNEQFF; DNA: TGTGCCAACAGTTACTCGGCCGGGGGAAATGAGCAGTTCTTC
size: many; D: -; V: TRBV12-3/TRBV12-4; J: TRBJ1-3; CDR3: CASSSWDTWGSGNTIYF; DNA: TGTGCCAGCAGCTCGTGGGACACCTGGGGATCTGGAAACACCATATATTTT
size: few; D: TRBD2; V: TRBV4-2; J: TRBJ2-1; CDR3: CASSQRGTSGGYNEQFF; DNA: TGTGCCAGCAGCCAACGAGGCACTAGCGGGGGTTACAATGAGCAGTTCTTC
size: -; D: -; V: TRBV28; J: TRBJ1-1; CDR3: CASSLIINTEAFF; DNA: TGTGCCAGCAGTTTAATAATCAACACTGAAGCTTTCTTT
size: few; D: -; V: TRBV6-2/TRBV6-3; J: TRBJ1-5; CDR3: CASSPGEPQHF; DNA: TGTGCCAGCAGTCCAGGGGAGCCCCAGCATTTT
size: -; D: TRBD1; V: TRBV6-5; J: TRBJ2-2; CDR3: CASSYDRGNTGELFF; DNA: TGTGCCAGCAGTTACGACAGGGGGAACACCGGGGAGCTGTTTTTT
size: -; D: -; V: TRBV5-3; J: TRBJ2-1; CDR3: CASSLARRGNEQFF; DNA: TGTGCCAGCAGCTTGGCACGGAGAGGCAATGAGCAGTTCTTC
size: few; D: -; V: TRBV4-1; J: TRBJ1-1; CDR3: CASSQERGYGEAFF; DNA: TGCGCCAGCAGCCAAGAAAGGGGGTATGGTGAAGCTTTCTTT
size: few; D: TRBD2; V: TRBV4-2; J: TRBJ2-5; CDR3: CASSQRLALAGRETQYF; DNA: TGTGCCAGCAGCCAACGGTTAGCACTAGCGGGGAGAGAGACCCAGTACTTC
size: -; D: -; V: TRBV27; J: TRBJ2-2; CDR3: CASSFTGIGELFF; DNA: TGTGCCAGCAGTTTCACGGGGATCGGGGAGCTGTTTTTT
size: -; D: -; V: TRBV6-5; J: TRBJ2-1; CDR3: CASSYSQRRLHDNEQFF; DNA: TGTGCCAGCAGTTACTCGCAACGGCGGCTCCACGACAATGAGCAGTTCTTC
size: -; D: TRBD1; V: TRBV25-1; J: TRBJ1-1; CDR3: CASSEYYRGVGTEAFF; DNA: TGTGCCAGCAGTGAATATTACAGGGGGGTTGGGACTGAAGCTTTCTTT
size: -; D: -; V: TRBV2; J: TRBJ2-7; CDR3: CASIPMTNDHEQYF; DNA: TGTGCCAGCATCCCCATGACCAACGACCACGAGCAGTACTTC
size: few; D: -; V: TRBV7-9; J: TRBJ2-3; CDR3: CASSLRVRSTDTQYF; DNA: TGTGCCAGCAGCTTACGCGTCAGGAGCACAGATACGCAGTATTTT
size: few; D: TRBD1; V: TRBV10-3; J: TRBJ2-7; CDR3: CAISESTGQGVLYEQYF; DNA: TGTGCCATCAGTGAGTCTACAGGACAGGGGGTCCTTTACGAGCAGTACTTC
size: few; D: -; V: TRBV4-1; J: TRBJ1-2; CDR3: CASSQAHKDGYTF; DNA: TGCGCCAGCAGCCAAGCTCACAAGGATGGCTACACCTTC